These 8 T cell receptor beta chains were all obtained from the same sample, sequenced in a study of blood T cell repertoires in COVID-19 (dated by TCRdb to 2019 to 2021). Libraries were made using the immunoSEQ multiplex PCR assay. Drawn from immuneACCESS, this table holds only the in-frame rearrangements with V and J called that TCRdb kept. Clones are partly lost; checked studies trace under half to an unresolved V gene and leave the rest unexplained. Here the sample has about 140,000 clones; over 65% occur a single time. Jointly, the top ten make up approximately 16% of the sample. Sequences were obtained from peripheral blood. The receptors originated from a man aged 50-60 years with acute or convalescent COVID-19.

The rearrangement links TRBV4-1 to TRBJ2-3; TRBD2 matches 11 bases. Germline CDR1 and CDR2: MGHRA and YSYEKL. This CDR3 region has 18 residues. The V and J ends lost 3 bases and 4 bases, in that order; junction bases with no gene match: 12. The CDR3 region is CASSQASGGPVPSDTQYF. Written as DNA, the CDR3 is TGCGCCAGCAGCCAGGCTAGCGGGGGGCCTGTTCCCTCAGATACGCAGTATTTT.

The chain employs TRBV24-1 and TRBJ2-3; 9 bases align to TRBD1. V trimming: 6 bases; J trimming: 3 bases; junction bases outside the gene matches: 3. The CDR3 runs to 14 residues. The germline V gene encodes CDR1 KGHDR and CDR2 SFDVKD. The CDR3 region has the DNA TGTGCCACCAGTTTGGACAGGGGAACAGATACGCAGTATTTT. It encodes CATSLDRGTDTQYF.

The rearrangement joins TRBV2 to TRBJ2-5; 10 bases align to TRBD2. The V segment lost 6 bases and the J segment 2 bases; nucleotides outside the gene matches: 9. Germline V gene lookup returns CDR1 SNHLY and CDR2 FYNNEI. CDR3 length: 16 amino acids. The CDR3 DNA is TGTGCCAGCAGAATAGGGTCTAGCGGGGGACAAGAGACCCAGTACTTC. Protein sequence: CASRIGSSGGQETQYF.

The V call is TRBV10-3, the J call TRBJ2-3; 9 bases align to TRBD1. This CDR3 is 14 amino acids long. Trimming took 6 bases from V and 5 from J; bases not matched to a gene: 6. Germline values: CDR1 ENHRY, CDR2 SYGVKD. For the CDR3, the DNA is TGTGCCATCAGATCACAGGGGGCGATAGATACGCAGTATTTT. Amino acid sequence: CAIRSQGAIDTQYF.

V usage is TRBV21-1 and J usage is TRBJ2-6; TRBD2 is the table's D call and was not checked against the DNA. TRBV21-1 is designated a pseudogene. The CDR3 consists of 20 residues. Here the CDR3 DNA reads TGTGCCAGCAGCAAAGTAGCGGGAAGGACAGAAGTCTCTGGGGCCAACGTCCTGACTTTC. Translation gives CASSKVAGRTEVSGANVLTF.

The rearrangement links TRBV19 to TRBJ2-5, with D perhaps TRBD1 (5 bases). Per the germline V gene, CDR1 is LNHDA and CDR2 is SQIVND (reference sequence). V dropped 3 bases and J dropped 1 base, with 6 bases sitting between them. CDR3 length: 13 residues. The CDR3 DNA reads TGTGCCAGTAGTATCCAGGGCCAAGAGACCCAGTACTTC. Its protein product is CASSIQGQETQYF.

J is TRBJ1-1 and V is TRBV29-1; the match to TRBD1 covers 11 bases. Trimming at V came to 7 bases and at J to 4 bases, leaving 5 bases not matched to a gene. In germline, CDR1 is SQVTM, CDR2 ANQGSEA. This CDR3 contains 13 residues. DNA for the CDR3: TGCAGCGCTGGGACAGGGGGTGTCACTGAAGCTTTCTTT. It encodes CSAGTGGVTEAFF.

The V and J genes are TRBV5-8 and TRBJ1-3; 7 bases line up with TRBD1. The CDR3 spans 15 residues. With 4 bases clipped from V and 0 bases from J, the junction kept 4 bases outside the gene matches. Germline-derived CDR1 and CDR2 are SGHTS and YDEGEE. This CDR3 reads CASSRGTASGNTIYF. The CDR3 DNA reads as TGTGCCAGCAGCCGGGGGACAGCCTCTGGAAACACCATATATTTT.